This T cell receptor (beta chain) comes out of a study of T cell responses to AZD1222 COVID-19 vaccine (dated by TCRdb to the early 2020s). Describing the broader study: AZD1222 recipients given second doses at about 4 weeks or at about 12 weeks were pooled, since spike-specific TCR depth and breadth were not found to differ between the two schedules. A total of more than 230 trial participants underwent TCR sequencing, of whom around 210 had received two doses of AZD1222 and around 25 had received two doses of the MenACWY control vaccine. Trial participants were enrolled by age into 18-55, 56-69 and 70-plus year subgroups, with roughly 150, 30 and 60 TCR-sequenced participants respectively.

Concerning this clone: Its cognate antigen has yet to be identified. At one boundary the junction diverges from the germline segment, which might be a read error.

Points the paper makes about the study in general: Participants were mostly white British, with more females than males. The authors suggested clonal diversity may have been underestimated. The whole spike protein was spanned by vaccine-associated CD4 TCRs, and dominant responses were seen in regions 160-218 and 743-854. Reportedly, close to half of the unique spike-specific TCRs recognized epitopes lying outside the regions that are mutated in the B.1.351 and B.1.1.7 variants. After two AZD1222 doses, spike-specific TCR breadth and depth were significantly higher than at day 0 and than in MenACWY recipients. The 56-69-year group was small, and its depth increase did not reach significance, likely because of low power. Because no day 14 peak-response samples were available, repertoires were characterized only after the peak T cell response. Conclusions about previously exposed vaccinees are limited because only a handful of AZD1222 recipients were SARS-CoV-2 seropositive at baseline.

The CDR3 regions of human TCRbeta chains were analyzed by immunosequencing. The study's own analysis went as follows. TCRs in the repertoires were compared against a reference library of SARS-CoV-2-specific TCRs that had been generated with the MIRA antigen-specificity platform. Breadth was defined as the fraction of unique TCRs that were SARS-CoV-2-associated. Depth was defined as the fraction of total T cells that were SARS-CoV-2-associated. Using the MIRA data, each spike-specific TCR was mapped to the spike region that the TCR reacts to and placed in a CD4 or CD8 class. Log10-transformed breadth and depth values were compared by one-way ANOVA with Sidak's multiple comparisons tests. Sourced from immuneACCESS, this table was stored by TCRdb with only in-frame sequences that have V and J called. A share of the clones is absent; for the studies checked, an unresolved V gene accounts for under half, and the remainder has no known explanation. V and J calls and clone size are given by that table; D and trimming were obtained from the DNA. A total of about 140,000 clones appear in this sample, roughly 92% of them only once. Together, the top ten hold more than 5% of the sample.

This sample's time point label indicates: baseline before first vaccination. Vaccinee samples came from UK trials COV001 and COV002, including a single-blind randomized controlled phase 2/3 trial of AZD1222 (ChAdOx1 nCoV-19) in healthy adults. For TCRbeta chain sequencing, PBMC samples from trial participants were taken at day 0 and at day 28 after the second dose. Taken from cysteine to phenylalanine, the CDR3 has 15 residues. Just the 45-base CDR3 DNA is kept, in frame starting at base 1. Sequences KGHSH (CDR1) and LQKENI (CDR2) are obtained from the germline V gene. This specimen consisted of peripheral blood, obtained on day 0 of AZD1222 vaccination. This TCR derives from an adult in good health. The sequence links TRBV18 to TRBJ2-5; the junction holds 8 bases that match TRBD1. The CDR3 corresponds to CASSPQTGEYGKLNF. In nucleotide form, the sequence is TGTGCCAGCTCACCCCAGACAGGGGAGTACGGAAAGTTGAACTTC.